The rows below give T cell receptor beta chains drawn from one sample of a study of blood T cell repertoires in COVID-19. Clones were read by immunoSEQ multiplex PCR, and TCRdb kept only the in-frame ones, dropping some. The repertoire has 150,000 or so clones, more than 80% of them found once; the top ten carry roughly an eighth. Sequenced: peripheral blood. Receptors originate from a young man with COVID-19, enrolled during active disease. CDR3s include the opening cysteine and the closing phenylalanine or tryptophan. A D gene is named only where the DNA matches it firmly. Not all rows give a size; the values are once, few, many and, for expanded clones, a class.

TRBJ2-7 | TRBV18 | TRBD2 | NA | CASSSQSGGSTYEQYF | TGTGCCAGCTCATCCCAAAGCGGGGGCTCAACCTACGAGCAGTACTTC
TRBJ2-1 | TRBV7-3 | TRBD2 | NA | CASSLGTSGSREQFF | TGTGCCAGCAGCTTGGGGACTAGCGGGAGCCGTGAGCAGTTCTTC
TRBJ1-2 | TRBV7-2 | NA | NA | CASSLDPGSYGYTF | TGTGCCAGCAGCTTAGATCCGGGGTCCTATGGCTACACCTTC
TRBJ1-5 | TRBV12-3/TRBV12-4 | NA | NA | CASTLGVFQPQHF | TGTGCCAGCACCCTAGGGGTTTTTCAGCCCCAGCATTTT
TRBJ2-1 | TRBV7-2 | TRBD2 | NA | CASSLAAGGLNEQFF | TGTGCCAGCAGCTTAGCGGCGGGAGGGCTCAATGAGCAGTTCTTC
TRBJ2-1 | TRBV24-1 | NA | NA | CATSDPQVGDYNEQFF | TGTGCCACCAGTGATCCACAGGTTGGGGACTACAATGAGCAGTTCTTC
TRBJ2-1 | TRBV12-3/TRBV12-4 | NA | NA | CASSFSYNEQFF | TGTGCCAGCAGTTTTAGCTACAATGAGCAGTTCTTC
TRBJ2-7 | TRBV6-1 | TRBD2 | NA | CASSEALAGGSYEQYF | TGTGCCAGCAGTGAAGCCCTAGCGGGAGGGTCTTACGAGCAGTACTTC
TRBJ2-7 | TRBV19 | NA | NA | CASSPTGTSYEQYF | TGTGCCAGCAGCCCGACCGGGACTTCCTACGAGCAGTACTTC
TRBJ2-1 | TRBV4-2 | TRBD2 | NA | CASSQELRGLAAYNEQFF | TGTGCCAGCAGCCAGGAACTTAGGGGACTAGCGGCCTACAATGAGCAGTTCTTC
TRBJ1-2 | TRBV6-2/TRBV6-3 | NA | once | CASSYPTGSGPNYGYTF | TGTGCCAGCAGTTACCCGACGGGGAGCGGTCCCAACTATGGCTACACCTTC
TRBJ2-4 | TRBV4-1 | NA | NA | CASSQTGTKNIQYF | TGCGCCAGCAGCCAAACAGGCACCAAAAACATTCAGTACTTC
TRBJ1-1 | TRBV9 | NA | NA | CASSASWGVTEAFF | TGTGCCAGCAGCGCCTCCTGGGGGGTCACTGAAGCTTTCTTT
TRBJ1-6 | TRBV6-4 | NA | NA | CASRREGFESNSPLHF | TGTGCCAGCAGGCGGGAGGGCTTTGAAAGTAATTCACCCCTCCACTTT
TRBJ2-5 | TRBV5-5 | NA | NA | CASSLRDRQQVPETQYF | TGTGCCAGCAGCTTGCGCGACAGGCAGCAGGTACCAGAGACCCAGTACTTC
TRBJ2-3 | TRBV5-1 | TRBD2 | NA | CASSLVGGTSGGTDTQYF | TGCGCCAGCAGCTTGGTAGGTGGGACTAGCGGGGGCACGGATACGCAGTATTTT
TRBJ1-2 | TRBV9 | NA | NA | CASNLGGVDGYTF | TGTGCCAGCAACCTAGGCGGGGTTGATGGCTACACCTTC
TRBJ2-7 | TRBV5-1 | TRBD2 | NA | CASRGEVAGPYEQYF | TGCGCCAGCAGGGGGGAGGTAGCGGGACCATACGAGCAGTACTTC
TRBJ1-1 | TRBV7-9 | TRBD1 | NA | CASSFKGTDGTEAFF | TGTGCCAGCAGCTTCAAGGGGACAGACGGGACTGAAGCTTTCTTT